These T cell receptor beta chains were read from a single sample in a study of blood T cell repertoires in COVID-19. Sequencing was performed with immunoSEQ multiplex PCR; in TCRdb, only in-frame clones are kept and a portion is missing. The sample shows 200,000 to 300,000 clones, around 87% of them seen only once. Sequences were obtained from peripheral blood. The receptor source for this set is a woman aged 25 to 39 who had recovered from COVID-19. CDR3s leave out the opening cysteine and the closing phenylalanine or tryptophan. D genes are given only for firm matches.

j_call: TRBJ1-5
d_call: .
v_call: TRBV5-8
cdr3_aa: ASSSMQRYSNQPQH

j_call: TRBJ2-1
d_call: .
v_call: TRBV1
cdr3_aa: TSPSGGYNEQF

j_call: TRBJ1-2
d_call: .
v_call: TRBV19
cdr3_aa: ASSGGFYGYT

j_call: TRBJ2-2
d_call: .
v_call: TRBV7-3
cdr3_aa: ASSLIGGFGAGELF

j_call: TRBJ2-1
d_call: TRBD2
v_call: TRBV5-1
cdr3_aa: ASSLTTSGGASYEQF

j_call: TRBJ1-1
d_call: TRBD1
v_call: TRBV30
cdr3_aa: AWSTMTGETEAF

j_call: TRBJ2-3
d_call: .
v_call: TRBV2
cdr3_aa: ASSREGTDTQY

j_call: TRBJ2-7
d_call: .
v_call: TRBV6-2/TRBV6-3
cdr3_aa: ASSPSVSYEQY

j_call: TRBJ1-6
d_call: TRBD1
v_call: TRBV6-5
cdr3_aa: ASTLTGPPSPLH

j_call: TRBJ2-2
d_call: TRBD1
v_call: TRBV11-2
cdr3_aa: ASSNPGDRFSGELF

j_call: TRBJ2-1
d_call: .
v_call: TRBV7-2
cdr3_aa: ASSLKTLSSYNEQF

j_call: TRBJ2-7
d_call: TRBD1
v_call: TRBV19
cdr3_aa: ASSTQGALYEQY

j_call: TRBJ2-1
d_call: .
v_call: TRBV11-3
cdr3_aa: ASSSATWGGRDEQF

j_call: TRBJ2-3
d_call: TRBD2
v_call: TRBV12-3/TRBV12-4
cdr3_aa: ASIAGLGNTQY

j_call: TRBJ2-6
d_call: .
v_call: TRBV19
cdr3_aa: ASANRNGANVLT

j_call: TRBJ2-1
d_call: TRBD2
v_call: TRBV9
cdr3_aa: ASSVEIAGGHEQF

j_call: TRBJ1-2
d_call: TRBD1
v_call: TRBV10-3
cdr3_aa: AISEPFTGANYGYT

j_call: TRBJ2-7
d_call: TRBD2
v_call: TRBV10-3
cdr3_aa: AITDPAAGESYEQY

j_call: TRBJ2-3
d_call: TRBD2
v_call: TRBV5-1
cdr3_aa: ASSQGPLAGGDTQY

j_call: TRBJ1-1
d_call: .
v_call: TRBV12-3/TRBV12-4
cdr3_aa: ASTQREGTEAF

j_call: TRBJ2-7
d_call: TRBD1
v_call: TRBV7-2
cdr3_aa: ASSLSLNRGGLSYEQY

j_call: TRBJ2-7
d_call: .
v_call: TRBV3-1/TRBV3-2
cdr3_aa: ASSRLHEGDQY

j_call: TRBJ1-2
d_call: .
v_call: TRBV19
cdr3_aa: ASSIATGPGYT

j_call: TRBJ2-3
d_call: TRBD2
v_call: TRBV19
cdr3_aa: ASRPPGTSGVTDTQY

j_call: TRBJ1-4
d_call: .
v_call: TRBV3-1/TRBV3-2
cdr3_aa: ASSPGSFNEKLF

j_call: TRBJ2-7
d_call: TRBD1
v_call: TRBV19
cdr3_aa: ASSMADRAYEQY

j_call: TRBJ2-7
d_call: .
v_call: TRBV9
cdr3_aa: ASSVVAAAPGEQY

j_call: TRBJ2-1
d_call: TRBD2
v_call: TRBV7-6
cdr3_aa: ASSLSGGGDEQF

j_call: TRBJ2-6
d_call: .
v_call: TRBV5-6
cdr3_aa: ASSPGQGLIGANVLT

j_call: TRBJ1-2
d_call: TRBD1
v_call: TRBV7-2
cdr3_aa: ASSLPDRDLGGYT

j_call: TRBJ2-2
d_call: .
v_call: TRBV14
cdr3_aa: ASSLLGQSGVGELF

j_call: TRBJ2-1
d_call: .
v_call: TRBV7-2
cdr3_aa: ASSFRLGATYNEQF

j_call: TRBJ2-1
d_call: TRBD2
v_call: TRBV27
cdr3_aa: ASSFDTAGNEQF

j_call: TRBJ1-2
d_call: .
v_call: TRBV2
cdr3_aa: ASSRYTNYGYT

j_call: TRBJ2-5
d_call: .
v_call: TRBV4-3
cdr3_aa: ASSQEVGLQETQY

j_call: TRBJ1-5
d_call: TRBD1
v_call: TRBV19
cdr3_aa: ASSDRQGSKVNQPQH